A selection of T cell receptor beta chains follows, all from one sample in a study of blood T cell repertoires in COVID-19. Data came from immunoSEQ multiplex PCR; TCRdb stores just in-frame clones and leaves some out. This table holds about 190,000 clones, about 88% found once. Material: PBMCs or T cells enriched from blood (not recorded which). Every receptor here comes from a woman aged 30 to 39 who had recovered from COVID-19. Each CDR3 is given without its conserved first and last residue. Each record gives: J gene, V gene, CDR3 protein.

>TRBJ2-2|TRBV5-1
ASSPLAGGPGELF
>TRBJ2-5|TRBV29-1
SVAGGGETQY
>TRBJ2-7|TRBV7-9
ASSWGQGVSYEQY
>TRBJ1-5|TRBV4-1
ASSQDRAAQPQH
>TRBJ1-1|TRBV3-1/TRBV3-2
ASSMGWGGTEAF
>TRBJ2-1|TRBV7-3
ASSPGTSGSNEQF
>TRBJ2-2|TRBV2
ASRDRDPGRTGELF
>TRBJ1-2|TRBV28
ASSFSSGGSGYT
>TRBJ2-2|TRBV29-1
SVEKQAGELF
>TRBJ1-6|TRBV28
ASRSPSRGFDSPLH
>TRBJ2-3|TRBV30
AYSGGRGADTQY
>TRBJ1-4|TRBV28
ASSRTGTSTNEKLF
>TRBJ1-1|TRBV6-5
ASSYSGGRGSTEAF
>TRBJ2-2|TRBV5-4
ASSWDLAGANTGELF
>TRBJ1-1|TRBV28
ASSSPMNTEAF
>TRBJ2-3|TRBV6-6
ASSTGLRPDNGRNIDTQY
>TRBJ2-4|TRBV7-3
ASSLTSGGNIQY
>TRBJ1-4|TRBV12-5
ASGLVQKLF